This TCR beta chain derives from a study of blood T cell repertoires in COVID-19. Trimming removed 0 bases from V and 4 bases from J; junction bases left unmatched: 8. This CDR3 has 17 amino acids. Germline V gives CDR1 SGHRS, CDR2 YFSETQ. Data came from immunoSEQ multiplex PCR; TCRdb stores just in-frame clones and leaves some out. The top ten clones hold about 1% of a sample with 300,000 to 450,000 clones, 85% to 90% of them seen once. The source material was PBMCs or T cells enriched from blood (not recorded which). The clonotype comes from a young man who had recovered from COVID-19. The gene calls are TRBV5-1 and TRBJ1-4, with TRBD1 matching 8 bases. In DNA form, the CDR3 reads TGCGCCAGCAGCTTGGTTCCCAGGGGGCTTATTAATGAAAAACTGTTTTTT. Translating it yields CASSLVPRGLINEKLFF.